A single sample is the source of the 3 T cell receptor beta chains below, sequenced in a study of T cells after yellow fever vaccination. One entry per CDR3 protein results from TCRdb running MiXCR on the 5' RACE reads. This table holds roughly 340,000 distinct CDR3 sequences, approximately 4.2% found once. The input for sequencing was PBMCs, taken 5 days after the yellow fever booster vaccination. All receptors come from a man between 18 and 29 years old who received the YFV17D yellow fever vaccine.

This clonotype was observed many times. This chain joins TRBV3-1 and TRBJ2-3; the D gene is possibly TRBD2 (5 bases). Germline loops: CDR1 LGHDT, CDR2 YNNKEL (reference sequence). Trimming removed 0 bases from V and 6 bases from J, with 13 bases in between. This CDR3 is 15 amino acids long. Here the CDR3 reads CASSQEASLADTQYF. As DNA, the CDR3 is TGTGCCAGCAGCCAAGAAGCTAGCCTGGCGGATACGCAGTATTTT.

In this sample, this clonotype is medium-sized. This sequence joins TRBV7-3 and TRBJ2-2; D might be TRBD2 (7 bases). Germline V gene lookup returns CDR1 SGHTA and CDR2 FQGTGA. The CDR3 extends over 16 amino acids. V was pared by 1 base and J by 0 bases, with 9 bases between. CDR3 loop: CASSLRGGSNTGELFF. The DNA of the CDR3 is TGTGCCAGCAGCTTAAGGGGGGGCTCGAACACCGGGGAGCTGTTTTTT.

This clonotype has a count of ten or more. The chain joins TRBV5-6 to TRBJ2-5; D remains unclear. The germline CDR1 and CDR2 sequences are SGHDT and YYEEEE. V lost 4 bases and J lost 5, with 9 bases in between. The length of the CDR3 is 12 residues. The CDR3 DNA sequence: TGTGCCAGCAGCCCACTACGGGAGACCCAGTACTTC. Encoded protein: CASSPLRETQYF.